The 10 T cell receptor beta chains in this list originate from one sample, sequenced in a study of beta chain features in type 1 diabetes. Investigators reverse transcribed all isolated RNA, so they sequenced expressed TCRB transcripts. The repertoire was sequenced with immunoSEQ multiplex PCR; TCRdb's copy has only in-frame clones and lacks some. The table lists under 350,000 clones, approximately 8.1% of them singletons, with under 1.3% in the top ten. The sample consisted of central memory CD4+ T cells from blood. The receptors originated from a woman aged 18 to 35 in good health.

This chain joins TRBV18 and TRBJ1-1; 7 bases match TRBD1. The CDR3 consists of 16 residues. The trim removed 3 bases at V and 4 bases at J, leaving 11 bases unmatched. Germline V CDR1 and CDR2: KGHSH, LQKENI. This chain's CDR3 is CASSPPRTGDFTEAFF. The CDR3 DNA follows: TGTGCCAGCTCACCTCCCAGGACAGGAGATTTCACTGAAGCTTTCTTT.

This clone turned up a few times. V is TRBV23-1 and J is TRBJ1-2, with TRBD1 matching 7 bases. TRBV23-1 is designated an ORF whose function remains uncertain. V trimming: 3 bases; J trimming: 8 bases; junction bases outside the gene matches: 18. The CDR3 totals 17 residues. CDR3 amino acids: CASSQKSQGKILGGYTF. For the CDR3, the DNA is TGCGCCAGCAGTCAGAAATCACAGGGGAAGATATTGGGCGGCTACACCTTC.

Only a few counts were recorded for this clone. The V and J genes are TRBV7-8 and TRBJ2-3, with 8 bases that match TRBD2. The junction had 5 bases not matched to a gene; V was cut back by 1 base and J by 2 bases. CDR1 is SGHVS and CDR2 is FQNEAQ in the germline V gene. This CDR3 region has 16 residues. CDR3 region: CASSLVPRGDTDTQYF. Here the CDR3 DNA reads TGTGCCAGCAGCTTAGTTCCGCGGGGGGACACAGATACGCAGTATTTT.

Details on this clone: Other DNA variants within this sample encode the same CDR3. This chain joins TRBV28 and TRBJ1-4; D is perhaps TRBD1 (5 bases). Germline lookup yields CDR1 MDHEN and CDR2 SYDVKM. The V end lost 4 bases, the J end lost 8 bases, and 8 bases lay between the germline ends. The CDR3 spans 12 residues. The CDR3 is CASSYGDEKLFF. The CDR3 bases are TGTGCCAGCAGTTACGGGGACGAAAAACTGTTTTTT.

The genes are TRBV29-1 and TRBJ2-3; D is ambiguous. V shed 4 bases and J shed 5 bases, with 16 bases lying between them. In germline, CDR1 is SQVTM, CDR2 ANQGSEA. The CDR3 is made up of 14 amino acids. CDR3 in DNA: TGCAGCGTTGGTGGCAATCTACTGGGAGATACGCAGTATTTT. Amino acids: CSVGGNLLGDTQYF.

The chain joins TRBV15 to TRBJ1-5; 10 bases fit TRBD1. The junction had 4 bases not matched to a gene; V was cut back by 2 bases and J by 3 bases. Germline CDR1 reads LNHNV; CDR2 reads YYDKDF (reference sequence). The CDR3 extends over 16 amino acids. In DNA form, the CDR3 reads TGTGCCACCAGCAGAAAGGGACAGGGGACCAATCAGCCCCAGCATTTT. Translating it yields CATSRKGQGTNQPQHF.

This clone came up many times. The chain joins TRBV7-2 to TRBJ1-4, with 7 nucleotides matching TRBD1. This CDR3 contains 15 residues. Looked up from germline, CDR1 is SGHTA and CDR2 is FQGNSA. The V and J ends lost 5 bases and 8 bases, in that order; junction bases with no gene match: 11. The CDR3 protein is CASSPRTGEWEKLFF. The CDR3 nucleotides read TGTGCCAGCAGCCCGCGGACAGGAGAGTGGGAAAAACTGTTTTTT.

This clone was picked up many times. The J gene is TRBJ2-1, the V gene TRBV27, with D unclear. V was cut by 0 bases and J by 7 bases, with 7 bases left in between. The germline gives CDR1 MNHEY, CDR2 SMNVEV (reference sequence). The CDR3 has 13 residues. The CDR3 loop reads CASSLSMGNEQFF. The CDR3, as DNA: TGTGCCAGCAGTTTATCGATGGGTAATGAGCAGTTCTTC.

This chain links TRBV9 with TRBJ2-2, with TRBD1 matching over 7 bases. Germline loops: CDR1 SGDLS, CDR2 YYNGEE. The CDR3 spans 16 residues. With 3 bases clipped from V and 7 bases from J, the junction kept 12 bases outside the gene matches. CDR3 amino acids: CASSDRDSRLGGELFF. CDR3 nucleotide sequence: TGTGCCAGCAGCGACAGGGACAGTAGACTTGGCGGGGAGCTGTTTTTT.

This clone was counted at least ten times. The chain employs TRBV28 and TRBJ1-5; D may be TRBD1 (5 bases). The V end was cut by 3 bases, the J end by 5 bases, with 11 bases between. The germline V gene has CDR1 MDHEN and CDR2 SYDVKM. CDR3 length: 14 amino acids. The CDR3 loop is CASSLVQGDQPQHF. The CDR3 DNA follows: TGTGCCAGCAGTTTGGTCCAGGGTGATCAGCCCCAGCATTTT. Using reference TRBV28 and TRBJ1-5 for the parts outside the CDR3, the full variable domain is DVKVTQSSRYLVKRTGEKVFLECVQDMDHENMFWYRQDPGLGLRLIYFSYDVKMKEKGDIPEGYSVSREKKERFSLILESASTNQTSMYLCASSLVQGDQPQHFGDGTRLSIL.